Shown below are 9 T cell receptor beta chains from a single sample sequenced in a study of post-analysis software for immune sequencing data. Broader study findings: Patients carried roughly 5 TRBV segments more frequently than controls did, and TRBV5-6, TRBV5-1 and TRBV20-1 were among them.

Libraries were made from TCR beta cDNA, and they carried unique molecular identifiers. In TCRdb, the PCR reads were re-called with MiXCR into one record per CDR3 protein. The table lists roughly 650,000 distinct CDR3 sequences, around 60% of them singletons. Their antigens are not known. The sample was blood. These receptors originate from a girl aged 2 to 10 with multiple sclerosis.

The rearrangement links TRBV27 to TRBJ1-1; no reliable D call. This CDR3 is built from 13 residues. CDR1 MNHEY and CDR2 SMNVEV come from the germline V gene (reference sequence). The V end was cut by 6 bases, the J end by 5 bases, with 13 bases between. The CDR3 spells CASRFDLGTEAFF. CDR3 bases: TGTGCCAGCAGATTCGATCTCGGAACTGAAGCTTTCTTT.

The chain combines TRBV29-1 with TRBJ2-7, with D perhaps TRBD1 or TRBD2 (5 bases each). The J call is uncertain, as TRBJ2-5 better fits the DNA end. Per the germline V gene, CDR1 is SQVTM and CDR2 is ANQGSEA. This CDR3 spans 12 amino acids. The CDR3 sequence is CSVSLRAGTQYF. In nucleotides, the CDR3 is TGCAGCGTTAGTCTCAGGGCGGGGACCCAGTACTTC.

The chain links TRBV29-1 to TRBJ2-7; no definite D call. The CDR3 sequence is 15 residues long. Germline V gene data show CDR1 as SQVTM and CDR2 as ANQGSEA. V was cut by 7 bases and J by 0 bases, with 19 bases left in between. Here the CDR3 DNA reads TGCAGCGCCCAAGGGCTGCTTGGGCACTCCTACGAGCAGTACTTC. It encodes CSAQGLLGHSYEQYF.

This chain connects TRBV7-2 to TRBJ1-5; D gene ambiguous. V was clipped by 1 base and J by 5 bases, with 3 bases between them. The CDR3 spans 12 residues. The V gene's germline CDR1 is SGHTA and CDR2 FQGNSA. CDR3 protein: CASSLGHQPQHF. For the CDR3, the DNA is TGTGCCAGCAGCTTAGGGCATCAGCCCCAGCATTTT.

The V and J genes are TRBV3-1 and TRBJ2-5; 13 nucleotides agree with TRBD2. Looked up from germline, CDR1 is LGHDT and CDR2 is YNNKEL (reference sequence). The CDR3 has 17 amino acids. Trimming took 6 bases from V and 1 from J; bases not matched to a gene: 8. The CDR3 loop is CASSHGLAGALQETQYF. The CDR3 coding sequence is TGTGCCAGCAGTCACGGACTAGCGGGGGCCCTCCAAGAGACCCAGTACTTC.

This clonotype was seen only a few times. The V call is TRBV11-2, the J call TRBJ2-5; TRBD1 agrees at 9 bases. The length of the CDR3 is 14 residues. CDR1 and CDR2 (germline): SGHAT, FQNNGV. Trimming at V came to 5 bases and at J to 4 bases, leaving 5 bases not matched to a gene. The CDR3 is CASSPTGGIETQYF. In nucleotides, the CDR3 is TGTGCCAGCAGCCCTACAGGGGGCATAGAGACCCAGTACTTC.

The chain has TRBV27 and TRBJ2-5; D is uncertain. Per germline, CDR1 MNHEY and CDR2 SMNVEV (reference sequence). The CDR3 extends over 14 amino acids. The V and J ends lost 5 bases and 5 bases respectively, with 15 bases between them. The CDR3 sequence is CASSPRMNRETQYF. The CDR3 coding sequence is TGTGCCAGCAGTCCGCGGATGAACCGGGAGACCCAGTACTTC.

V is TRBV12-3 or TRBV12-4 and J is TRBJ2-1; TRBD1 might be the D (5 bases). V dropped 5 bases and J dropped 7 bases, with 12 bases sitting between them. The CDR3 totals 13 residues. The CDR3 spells CASSKEQVNEQFF. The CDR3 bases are TGTGCCAGCAGTAAAGAACAGGTGAATGAGCAGTTCTTC.

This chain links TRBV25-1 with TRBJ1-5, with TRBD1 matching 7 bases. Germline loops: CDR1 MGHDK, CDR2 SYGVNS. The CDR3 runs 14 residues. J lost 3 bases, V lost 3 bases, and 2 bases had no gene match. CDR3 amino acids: CASSDGTVNQPQHF. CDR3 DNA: TGTGCCAGCAGTGACGGGACAGTCAATCAGCCCCAGCATTTT. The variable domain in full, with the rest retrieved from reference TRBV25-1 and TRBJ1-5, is EADIYQTPRYLVIGTGKKITLECSQTMGHDKMYWYQQDPGMELHLIHYSYGVNSTEKGDLSSESTVSRIRTEHFPLTLESARPSHTSQYLCASSDGTVNQPQHFGDGTRLSIL.